Each of the 14 T cell receptor beta chains below was sequenced from the same sample in a study of response to subunit inactivated influenza vaccine. TCRdb re-called the RT-PCR reads with MiXCR, one entry per CDR3 protein. Here the sample spans 290,000 or so distinct CDR3 sequences, roughly 22% being singletons. The source material was PBMCs from blood, sampled 21 months after vaccination. These receptors all come from a man between 50 and 69 years old who received an inactivated influenza vaccine.

The chain uses TRBV20-1 and TRBJ1-2; D gene uncertain. The CDR3 totals 16 residues. Trimming stripped 4 bases from V and 2 bases from J, with 20 bases between. Germline V CDR1 and CDR2: DFQATT, SNEGSKA (reference sequence). This chain's CDR3 is CSAINPSAGWNYGYTF. In DNA, the CDR3 is TGCAGTGCTATAAACCCCTCAGCCGGTTGGAACTATGGCTACACCTTC.

This clonotype has only a few counts. The chain is built from TRBV20-1 and TRBJ1-5, with a tentative D call TRBD1 (6 bases). Germline CDR1 DFQATT, CDR2 SNEGSKA (reference sequence). CDR3 length: 15 amino acids. The V end was cut by 6 bases, the J end by 5 bases, with 20 bases between. As DNA, the CDR3 is TGCAGTGCAGCAGCGTTAGGGACACTCCATCAGCCCCAGCATTTT. It is translated as CSAAALGTLHQPQHF.

This clonotype was observed a few times. The rearrangement joins TRBV6-5 to TRBJ2-5; D is uncertain. Per the germline V gene, CDR1 is MNHEY and CDR2 is SVGAGI. V lost 0 bases, J lost 4 bases, and 9 bases lay in between. CDR3 length equals 14 residues. The CDR3 loop reads CASSYSKWVETQYF. As DNA, the CDR3 is TGTGCCAGCAGTTACTCGAAGTGGGTAGAGACCCAGTACTTC.

This clonotype was counted only a few times. The chain links TRBV12-3 or TRBV12-4 to TRBJ1-2; TRBD1 agrees at 7 bases. The CDR3 length is 15 residues. Trimming at V came to 5 bases and at J to 3 bases, leaving 9 bases not matched to a gene. The CDR3 sequence: CASSRQGGPYYGYTF. The DNA for the CDR3 is TGTGCCAGCAGTCGACAGGGAGGCCCTTACTATGGCTACACCTTC.

The CDR3 loop reads CASSLVASGSRGNEQFF. As DNA, the CDR3 is TGTGCCAGCAGCTTGGTGGCTAGCGGGAGTAGAGGCAATGAGCAGTTCTTC. This sequence joins TRBV5-4 and TRBJ2-1, with TRBD2 identical over 10 bases. The germline V gene has CDR1 SGHNT and CDR2 YYREEE (reference sequence). CDR3 size: 17 residues. V shed 0 bases and J 6 bases; nucleotides not matched to a gene: 9.

The chain has TRBV29-1 and TRBJ2-3; D call uncertain. Germline V gives CDR1 SQVTM, CDR2 ANQGSEA. Trimming removed 3 bases at V and 2 bases at J, with 12 bases between. CDR3 length: 14 amino acids. CDR3 sequence reads: CSVDVQIYTDTQYF. In DNA form, the CDR3 reads TGCAGCGTTGACGTACAGATTTACACAGATACGCAGTATTTT.

The chain couples TRBV5-1 to TRBJ2-7; D is possibly TRBD2 (6 bases). Trimming took off 2 bases at V and 0 bases at J, with 12 bases between the two ends. Germline assignment: CDR1 SGHRS and CDR2 YFSETQ. This CDR3 contains 15 residues. CDR3 nucleotide sequence: TGCGCCAGCAGCTTAACCGGGACTCCCTCCTACGAGCAGTACTTC. This codes for CASSLTGTPSYEQYF.

This clonotype was recorded a few times. This sequence joins TRBV30 and TRBJ1-5; no clear D. This CDR3 is built from 15 residues. V dropped 2 bases and J dropped 2 bases, with 13 bases sitting between them. CDR1 is GTSNPN, CDR2 SVGIG, per germline (reference sequence). CDR3 sequence: CAWSPDIWGNQPQHF. The CDR3 bases are TGTGCCTGGAGTCCAGACATCTGGGGCAATCAGCCCCAGCATTTT.

This clonotype turned up a few times. The chain is built from TRBV7-2 and TRBJ2-7; D uncertain. The germline V gene has CDR1 SGHTA and CDR2 FQGNSA. This CDR3 contains 11 residues. The germline V and J ends were trimmed by 5 bases and 4 bases, with 6 bases remaining between them. The chain's CDR3 is CASSVRYEQYF. CDR3 nucleotide sequence: TGTGCCAGCAGCGTCAGGTACGAGCAGTACTTC.

The CDR3: CASSSGVTDTQYF. The CDR3 coding sequence is TGCGCCAGCAGTAGCGGGGTGACAGATACGCAGTATTTT. This rearrangement joins TRBV10-1 to TRBJ2-3, with 7 bases fitting TRBD2. This CDR3 comprises 13 residues. Trimming at V came to 5 bases and at J to 3 bases, leaving 2 bases not matched to a gene. Germline loops: CDR1 WNHNN, CDR2 SYGVQD (reference sequence).

This clonotype appeared many times. J is TRBJ2-1 and V is TRBV29-1; maybe TRBD2 (5 bases). The ends were cut back, 5 bases at V and 8 bases at J, with 7 bases in the middle. Germline assignment: CDR1 SQVTM and CDR2 ANQGSEA. The CDR3 loop spans 10 amino acids. The CDR3, as DNA: TGCAGCGTTCACGGGGATGAGCAGTTCTTC. This translates into CSVHGDEQFF.

This clonotype was counted between two and nine times. The chain combines TRBV10-3 with TRBJ1-2, with D possibly being TRBD1 (6 bases). Trimming took 6 bases from V and 4 from J, leaving 12 bases between them. There are 13 residues in the CDR3. The germline V gene encodes CDR1 ENHRY and CDR2 SYGVKD. CDR3 in amino acids: CAIRPEGVYGYTF. The CDR3 bases are TGTGCCATCAGGCCAGAGGGGGTCTATGGCTACACCTTC.

This clonotype was observed a few times. This rearrangement joins TRBV28 to TRBJ1-2; 7 bases fit TRBD1. Germline assignment: CDR1 MDHEN and CDR2 SYDVKM. This CDR3 has 15 amino acids. Unmatched junction bases numbered 7, after V lost 1 base and J lost 5 bases. The CDR3 nucleotides are TGTGCCAGCAGTTTATCCGTTGCAGGGGGGTATGGCTACACCTTC. It encodes CASSLSVAGGYGYTF.

This clonotype was seen at least ten times. The chain carries TRBV5-1 and TRBJ1-5; possible D gene TRBD1, 6 bases. V was shortened by 0 bases and J by 6 bases, with 19 bases between the two germline ends. Germline values: CDR1 SGHRS, CDR2 YFSETQ. The length of the CDR3 is 17 residues. This CDR3 is CASSLGPYDRLGQPQHF. DNA of the CDR3: TGCGCCAGCAGCTTGGGACCCTACGACAGGTTGGGTCAGCCCCAGCATTTT.